Below are 27 T cell receptor beta chains sequenced from a single sample in a study of graft-versus-host responses after intestinal transplantation (dated by TCRdb to the early 2020s). Sample time point, as interpreted from the label and publication: cells obtained before transplantation from donor or recipient. These receptors' targets are unknown. Library creation used the immunoSEQ multiplex PCR assay. TCRdb's version of the immuneACCESS table is confined to in-frame rearrangements and falls short of the full clone set. An unresolved V gene accounts for under half of the shortfall where checked; the remainder is of unknown origin. The sample table shows under 100,000 clones, and 82% are seen once. Clones ranked in the top ten supply around 0.83% of the sample. The starting material was unstimulated CD4+ T cells sorted from spleen or lymph node cells, obtained before intestinal transplant. The origin of the receptors is a human donor who received an intestinal transplant.

The chain is built from TRBV10-3 and TRBJ2-7; a possible D gene is TRBD2 (6 bases). The germline V gene encodes CDR1 ENHRY and CDR2 SYGVKD. This CDR3 contains 15 residues. Trimming left V 2 bases short and J 6 bases short, with 17 bases between. The DNA of the CDR3 is TGTGCCATCAGTGAGCCGGGACTGGGGCTCGGCGAGCAGTACTTC. Amino acids: CAISEPGLGLGEQYF.

The V call is TRBV5-5, the J call TRBJ2-7; TRBD1 matches 10 bases. The CDR3 spans 15 residues. In germline, CDR1 is SGHKS, CDR2 YYEKEE (reference sequence). V lost 0 bases and J lost 6; bases outside the gene matches: 6. The CDR3 loop reads CASSLAGTGVVEQYF. The DNA of the CDR3 is TGTGCCAGCAGCTTGGCGGGGACAGGGGTTGTCGAGCAGTACTTC.

The V and J genes are TRBV27 and TRBJ2-2; 7 bases are shared with TRBD2. The CDR3 contains 16 residues. The J segment lost 1 base and the V segment lost 5 bases, leaving 7 bases of the junction unmatched. Germline V gives CDR1 MNHEY, CDR2 SMNVEV (reference sequence). CDR3 coding DNA: TGTGCCAGCAGTCCCCCTGTAGCGGGGAACACCGGGGAGCTGTTTTTT. Protein sequence: CASSPPVAGNTGELFF.

This chain connects TRBV5-1 to TRBJ1-2, with a tentative D call TRBD1 (5 bases). V was pared by 2 bases and J by 0 bases, with 14 bases between. Germline CDR1 is SGHRS and CDR2 is YFSETQ. This CDR3 comprises 16 residues. The CDR3 DNA reads TGCGCCAGCAGCTTTCCAGGGCGGGGAGCTAACTATGGCTACACCTTC. It translates to CASSFPGRGANYGYTF.

The CDR3 is CASSLNYRGNGYTF. CDR3 nucleotides: TGTGCCAGCAGTTTAAACTACAGGGGTAATGGCTACACCTTC. The V and J genes are TRBV27 and TRBJ1-2; 7 positions match TRBD1. V was clipped by 2 bases and J by 6 bases; unmatched bases: 6. Germline lookup yields CDR1 MNHEY and CDR2 SMNVEV (reference sequence). The CDR3 contains 14 residues.

This sequence joins TRBV28 and TRBJ2-7; 9 bases map to TRBD1. V lost 4 bases to trimming and J lost 4 bases; unmatched junction nucleotides: 5. The CDR3 length is 14 residues. Germline V gives CDR1 MDHEN, CDR2 SYDVKM. This CDR3 is CASSYGTGIYEQYF. CDR3 coding DNA: TGTGCCAGCAGTTACGGGACAGGGATATACGAGCAGTACTTC.

The chain employs TRBV28 and TRBJ1-1, with 10 bases aligning to TRBD1. V shed 10 bases and J 0 bases; nucleotides not matched to a gene: 8. There are 15 residues in the CDR3. Per germline, CDR1 MDHEN and CDR2 SYDVKM. CDR3 in amino acids: CANWTGGSLNTEAFF. The DNA of the CDR3 is TGTGCCAATTGGACAGGGGGTTCCCTGAACACTGAAGCTTTCTTT.

The chain joins TRBV9 to TRBJ1-1; D is perhaps TRBD1 (6 bases). CDR3 size: 14 residues. V lost 5 bases and J 5 bases, leaving 16 bases between the germline ends. CDR1 is SGDLS, CDR2 YYNGEE, per germline. The CDR3 bases are TGTGCCAGCAGGCCGAGTGGGGGCCTAACTGAAGCTTTCTTT. It codes for CASRPSGGLTEAFF.

V and J are TRBV5-1 and TRBJ2-6, with D perhaps matching TRBD2 (7 bases). Per germline, CDR1 SGHRS and CDR2 YFSETQ. CDR3 length equals 18 residues. Trimming left V 0 bases short and J 1 base short, with 14 bases between. In DNA, the CDR3 is TGCGCCAGCAGCTTGGGGCGGGGGCGCGTATCTGGGGCCAACGTCCTGACTTTC. Amino acids: CASSLGRGRVSGANVLTF.

This sequence joins TRBV18 and TRBJ2-7, with 11 nucleotides matching TRBD2. Germline lookup yields CDR1 KGHSH and CDR2 LQKENI. Trimming at V came to 3 bases and at J to 3 bases, leaving 10 bases not matched to a gene. CDR3 size: 17 residues. DNA for the CDR3: TGTGCCAGCTCACCGCAAGGCGGGCTAGCGGGAGGCTACGAGCAGTACTTC. Translating it yields CASSPQGGLAGGYEQYF. Variable domain in full (rest from reference TRBV18 and TRBJ2-7): NAGVMQNPRHLVRRRGQEARLRCSPMKGHSHVYWYRQLPEEGLKFMVYLQKENIIDESGMPKERFSAEFPKEGPSILRIQQVVRGDSAAYFCASSPQGGLAGGYEQYFGPGTRLTVT.

V is TRBV18 and J is TRBJ1-6, with TRBD1 matching 8 bases. With 4 bases clipped from V and 9 bases from J, the junction kept 8 bases outside the gene matches. Looked up from germline, CDR1 is KGHSH and CDR2 is LQKENI. This CDR3 contains 15 residues. CDR3 in DNA: TGTGCCAGCTCACAGGACAGGGTCGGGATTTCACCCCTCCACTTT. Its protein is CASSQDRVGISPLHF.

This chain joins TRBV5-1 and TRBJ2-7; 9 nucleotides agree with TRBD2. The CDR3 consists of 16 residues. V dropped 2 bases and J dropped 2; count of bases not matched to a gene: 8. Germline V gives CDR1 SGHRS, CDR2 YFSETQ. The CDR3 here is CASSFLAGGNTYEQYF. The CDR3 DNA sequence: TGCGCCAGCAGCTTTCTCGCGGGGGGGAATACCTACGAGCAGTACTTC. Using reference TRBV5-1 and TRBJ2-7 for the parts outside the CDR3, the full variable domain is KAGVTQTPRYLIKTRGQQVTLSCSPISGHRSVSWYQQTPGQGLQFLFEYFSETQRNKGNFPGRFSGRQFSNSRSEMNVSTLELGDSALYLCASSFLAGGNTYEQYFGPGTRLTVT.

This rearrangement joins TRBV1 to TRBJ2-1; the listed D gene, TRBD2, was not tested against the DNA. TRBV1 is shown as a pseudogene. The CDR3 loop spans 16 amino acids. The DNA of the CDR3 is TGCACCAGCAGCCACTCCGCTGGGACTAGCGGGGGGGGTCAGTTCTTC. The encoded protein is CTSSHSAGTSGGGQFF.

V is TRBV5-1 and J is TRBJ1-1, with D perhaps TRBD1 (6 bases). The germline gives CDR1 SGHRS, CDR2 YFSETQ. This CDR3 spans 14 amino acids. V was clipped by 1 base and J by 5 bases, with 12 bases between them. The CDR3 here is CASSLNNGQTEAFF. The CDR3 coding sequence is TGCGCCAGCAGCTTGAACAACGGACAGACTGAAGCTTTCTTT.

The chain uses TRBV7-2 and TRBJ1-2, with 7 positions matching TRBD1. The CDR3 runs to 13 residues. Germline values: CDR1 SGHTA, CDR2 FQGNSA. V lost 4 bases and J lost 4; bases outside the gene matches: 3. The CDR3 DNA follows: TGTGCCAGCAGCTACAGACAGGGCTATGGCTACACCTTC. Translated, it gives CASSYRQGYGYTF.

This rearrangement joins TRBV5-6 to TRBJ1-3; D is undetermined. Germline CDR1 is SGHDT and CDR2 is YYEEEE. The CDR3 loop spans 15 amino acids. The V and J ends lost 0 bases and 0 bases respectively, with 7 bases between them. CDR3: CASSLGPLSGNTIYF. Written as DNA, the CDR3 is TGTGCCAGCAGCTTGGGGCCGCTCTCTGGAAACACCATATATTTT.

The gene calls are TRBV6-5 and TRBJ1-2; a possible D gene is TRBD1 (6 bases). Germline lookup yields CDR1 MNHEY and CDR2 SVGAGI. V lost 6 bases and J lost 4, with 12 bases in between. CDR3 length: 13 amino acids. The CDR3 protein is CASSTGMGYGYTF. In DNA, the CDR3 is TGTGCCAGCAGCACAGGGATGGGCTATGGCTACACCTTC.

The chain joins TRBV30 to TRBJ1-5, with D perhaps TRBD1 (6 bases). Trimming shortened V by 2 bases and J by 3 bases, and 14 bases separated the two germline ends. Looked up from germline, CDR1 is GTSNPN and CDR2 is SVGIG (reference sequence). The CDR3 is 15 amino acids. The chain's CDR3 is CAWSKDSGLNQPQHF. Here the CDR3 DNA reads TGTGCCTGGAGTAAGGACAGTGGTCTCAATCAGCCCCAGCATTTT.

The chain employs TRBV7-9 and TRBJ1-6, with D perhaps TRBD1 (5 bases). Trimming took 3 bases from V and 7 from J, leaving 10 bases between them. The CDR3 totals 14 residues. Looked up from germline, CDR1 is SEHNR and CDR2 is FQNEAQ (reference sequence). CDR3 sequence: CASSLERGNSPLHF. The DNA of the CDR3 is TGTGCCAGCAGCTTGGAAAGGGGAAATTCACCCCTCCACTTT.

V and J are TRBV18 and TRBJ1-5; 7 nucleotides agree with TRBD1. The CDR3 contains 15 residues. Germline CDR1 is KGHSH and CDR2 is LQKENI. V was clipped by 3 bases and J by 6 bases; unmatched bases: 8. The CDR3 region has the DNA TGTGCCAGCTCACCCAAGGGGGCGATAGGTCAGCCCCAGCATTTT. Protein: CASSPKGAIGQPQHF.

V usage is TRBV7-9 and J usage is TRBJ2-7, with D perhaps matching TRBD1 (6 bases). V was shortened by 1 base and J by 3 bases, with 25 bases between the two germline ends. The CDR3 contains 19 residues. Germline CDR1 SEHNR, CDR2 FQNEAQ (reference sequence). CDR3 in DNA: TGTGCCAGCAGCTTAGGATGGGACAAAGCGAGAGACTTACTCTACGAGCAGTACTTC. Its protein product is CASSLGWDKARDLLYEQYF.

V is TRBV5-1 and J is TRBJ2-1; TRBD2 aligns across 8 bases. CDR1 SGHRS and CDR2 YFSETQ come from the germline V gene. The CDR3 covers 14 residues. Unmatched junction bases numbered 10, after V lost 7 bases and J lost 7 bases. CDR3 loop: CASRVGGAKNEQFF. Written as DNA, the CDR3 is TGCGCCAGCCGGGTCGGGGGGGCCAAGAATGAGCAGTTCTTC. The full variable domain, completed using reference TRBV5-1 and TRBJ2-1, is KAGVTQTPRYLIKTRGQQVTLSCSPISGHRSVSWYQQTPGQGLQFLFEYFSETQRNKGNFPGRFSGRQFSNSRSEMNVSTLELGDSALYLCASRVGGAKNEQFFGPGTRLTVL.

The gene calls are TRBV6-1 and TRBJ2-2; D is unclear. CDR1 is MNHNS, CDR2 SASEGT, per germline. The CDR3 has 15 amino acids. The ends were cut back, 5 bases at V and 2 bases at J, with 12 bases in the middle. CDR3 sequence: CASSQRVRNTGELFF. In DNA form, the CDR3 reads TGTGCCAGCAGTCAGCGAGTACGAAACACCGGGGAGCTGTTTTTT.

The V and J genes are TRBV5-1 and TRBJ2-2; 8 bases are shared with TRBD1. Losses at the gene ends were 0 bases for V and 4 bases for J; bases not matched to a gene: 2. Germline CDR1 SGHRS, CDR2 YFSETQ. This CDR3 has 15 residues. The CDR3 region is CASSLGGTGTGELFF. The CDR3 region has the DNA TGCGCCAGCAGCTTGGGTGGGACAGGCACCGGGGAGCTGTTTTTT.

V usage is TRBV28 and J usage is TRBJ1-6; 7 bases align to TRBD1. CDR3 size: 12 residues. Per the germline V gene, CDR1 is MDHEN and CDR2 is SYDVKM. The V gene end was trimmed by 7 bases and the J gene end by 18 bases; junction bases not matched to a gene: 12. For the CDR3, the DNA is TGTGCCAGCACCCTCCGGACAGGAGCGCCCCACTTT. It codes for CASTLRTGAPHF.

The chain joins TRBV2 to TRBJ2-3; D is unclear. The CDR3 has 14 residues. V lost 6 bases and J 1 base, leaving 11 bases between the germline ends. Germline V lookup: CDR1 SNHLY, CDR2 FYNNEI. The CDR3 loop reads CASRVWQGTDTQYF. The CDR3 DNA sequence: TGTGCCAGCAGGGTATGGCAAGGCACAGATACGCAGTATTTT.

This clone was seen only a few times. V usage is TRBV7-9 and J usage is TRBJ1-1; no reliable D call. This CDR3 region has 13 residues. CDR1 is SEHNR, CDR2 FQNEAQ, per germline (reference sequence). V lost 5 bases, J lost 1 base, and 8 bases lay in between. The CDR3, as DNA: TGTGCCAGCAGCGTTAACGGGAACACTGAAGCTTTCTTT. Encoded protein: CASSVNGNTEAFF.